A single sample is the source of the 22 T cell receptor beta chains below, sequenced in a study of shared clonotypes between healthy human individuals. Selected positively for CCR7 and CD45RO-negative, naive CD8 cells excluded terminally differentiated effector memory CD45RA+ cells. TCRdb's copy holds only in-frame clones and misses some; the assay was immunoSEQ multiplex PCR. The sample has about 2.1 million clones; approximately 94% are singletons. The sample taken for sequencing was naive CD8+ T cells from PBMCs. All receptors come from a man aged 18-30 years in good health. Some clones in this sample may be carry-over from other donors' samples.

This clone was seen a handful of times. Written as DNA, the CDR3 is TGTGCCAGCAGCGGGGCAACAGTAGTGAACACTGAAGCTTTCTTT. Residues: CASSGATVVNTEAFF. The chain uses TRBV5-4 and TRBJ1-1; possibly TRBD1 for D (5 bases). CDR3 size: 15 residues. Deletions cut 4 bases from V and 0 bases from J, with 13 bases between. CDR1 is SGHNT, CDR2 YYREEE, per germline (reference sequence).

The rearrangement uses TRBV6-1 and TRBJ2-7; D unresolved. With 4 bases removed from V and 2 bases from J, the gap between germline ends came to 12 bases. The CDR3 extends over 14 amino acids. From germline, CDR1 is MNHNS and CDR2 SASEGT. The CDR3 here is CASSVRVRAYEQYF. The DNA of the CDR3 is TGTGCCAGCAGTGTACGGGTCCGCGCCTACGAGCAGTACTTC.

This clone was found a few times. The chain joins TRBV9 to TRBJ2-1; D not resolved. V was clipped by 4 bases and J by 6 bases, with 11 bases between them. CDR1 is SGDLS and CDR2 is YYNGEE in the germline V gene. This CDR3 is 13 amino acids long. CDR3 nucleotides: TGTGCCAGCAGCTGGACCGGCCTCAATGAGCAGTTCTTC. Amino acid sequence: CASSWTGLNEQFF.

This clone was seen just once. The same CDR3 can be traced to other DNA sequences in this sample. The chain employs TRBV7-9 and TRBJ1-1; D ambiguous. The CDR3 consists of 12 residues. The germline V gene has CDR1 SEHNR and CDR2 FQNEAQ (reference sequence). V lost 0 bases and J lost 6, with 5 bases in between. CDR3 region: CASSLALSEAFF. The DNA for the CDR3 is TGTGCCAGCAGCTTAGCGCTCTCTGAAGCTTTCTTT.

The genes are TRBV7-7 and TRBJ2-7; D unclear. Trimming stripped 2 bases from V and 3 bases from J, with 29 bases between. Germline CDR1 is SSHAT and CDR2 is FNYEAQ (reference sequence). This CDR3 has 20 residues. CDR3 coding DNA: TGTGCCAGCAGCTTATGGGATACCGCGACCTCAACGCCTAACTACTACGAGCAGTACTTC. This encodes CASSLWDTATSTPNYYEQYF. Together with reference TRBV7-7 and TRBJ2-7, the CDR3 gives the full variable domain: GAGVSQSPRYKVTKRGQDVTLRCDPISSHATLYWYQQALGQGPEFLTYFNYEAQPDKSGLPSDRFSAERPEGSISTLTIQRTEQRDSAMYRCASSLWDTATSTPNYYEQYFGPGTRLTVT.

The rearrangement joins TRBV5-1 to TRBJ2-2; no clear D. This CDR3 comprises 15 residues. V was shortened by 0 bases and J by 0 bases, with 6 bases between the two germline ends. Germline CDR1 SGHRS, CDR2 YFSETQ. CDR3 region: CASSLEATNTGELFF. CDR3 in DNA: TGCGCCAGCAGCTTGGAAGCGACGAACACCGGGGAGCTGTTTTTT.

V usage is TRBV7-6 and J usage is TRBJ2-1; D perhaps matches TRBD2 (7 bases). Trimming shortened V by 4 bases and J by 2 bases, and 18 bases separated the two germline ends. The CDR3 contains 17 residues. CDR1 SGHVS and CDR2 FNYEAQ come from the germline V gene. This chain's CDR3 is CASSSLAGEGPYNEQFF. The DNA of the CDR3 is TGTGCCAGCAGCTCCCTAGCAGGGGAGGGCCCCTACAATGAGCAGTTCTTC.

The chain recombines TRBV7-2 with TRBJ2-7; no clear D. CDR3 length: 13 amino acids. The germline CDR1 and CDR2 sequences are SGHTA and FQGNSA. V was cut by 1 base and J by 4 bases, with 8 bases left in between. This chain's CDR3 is CASSLDLLYEQYF. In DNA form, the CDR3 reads TGTGCCAGCAGCTTAGATCTTCTATACGAGCAGTACTTC.

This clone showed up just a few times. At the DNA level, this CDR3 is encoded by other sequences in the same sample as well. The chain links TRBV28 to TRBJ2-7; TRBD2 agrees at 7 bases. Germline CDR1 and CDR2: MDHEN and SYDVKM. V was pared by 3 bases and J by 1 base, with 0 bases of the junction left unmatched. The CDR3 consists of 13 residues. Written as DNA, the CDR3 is TGTGCCAGCAGTTTCGGGGGGTCCTACGAGCAGTACTTC. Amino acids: CASSFGGSYEQYF. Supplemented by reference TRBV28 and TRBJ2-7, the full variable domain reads DVKVTQSSRYLVKRTGEKVFLECVQDMDHENMFWYRQDPGLGLRLIYFSYDVKMKEKGDIPEGYSVSREKKERFSLILESASTNQTSMYLCASSFGGSYEQYFGPGTRLTVT.

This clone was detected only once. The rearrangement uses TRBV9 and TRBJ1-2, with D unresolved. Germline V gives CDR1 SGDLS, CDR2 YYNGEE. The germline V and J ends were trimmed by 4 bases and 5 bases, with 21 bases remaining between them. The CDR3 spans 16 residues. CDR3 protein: CASSSTMAGNGYGYTF. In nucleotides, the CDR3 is TGTGCCAGCAGCTCAACAATGGCGGGTAATGGGTATGGCTACACCTTC. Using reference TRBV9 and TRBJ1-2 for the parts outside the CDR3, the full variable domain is DSGVTQTPKHLITATGQRVTLRCSPRSGDLSVYWYQQSLDQGLQFLIQYYNGEERAKGNILERFSAQQFPDLHSELNLSSLELGDSALYFCASSSTMAGNGYGYTFGSGTRLTVV.

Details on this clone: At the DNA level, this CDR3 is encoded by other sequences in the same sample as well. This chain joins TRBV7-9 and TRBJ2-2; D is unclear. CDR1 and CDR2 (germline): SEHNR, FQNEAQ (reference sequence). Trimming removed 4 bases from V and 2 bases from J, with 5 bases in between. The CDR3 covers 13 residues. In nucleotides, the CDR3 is TGTGCCAGCAGCTCAGTCAACACCGGGGAGCTGTTTTTT. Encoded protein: CASSSVNTGELFF.

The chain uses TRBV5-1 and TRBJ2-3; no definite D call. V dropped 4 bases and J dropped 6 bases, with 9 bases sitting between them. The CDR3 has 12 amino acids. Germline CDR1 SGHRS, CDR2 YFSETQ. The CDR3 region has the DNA TGCGCCAGCAGCCTCCACGGCGATACGCAGTATTTT. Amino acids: CASSLHGDTQYF.

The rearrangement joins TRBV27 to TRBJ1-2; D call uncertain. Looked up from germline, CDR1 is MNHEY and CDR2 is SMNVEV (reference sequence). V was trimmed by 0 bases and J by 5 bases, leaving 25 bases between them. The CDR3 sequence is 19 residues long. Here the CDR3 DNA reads TGTGCCAGCAGTTTATCGATCAACAGCGGACGAACTGATCGATATGGCTACACCTTC. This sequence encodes CASSLSINSGRTDRYGYTF.

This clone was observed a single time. CDR3 sequence: CASSLDTGAGNTIYF. CDR3 DNA: TGTGCCAGCAGCTTAGACACAGGGGCTGGAAACACCATATATTTT. The chain has TRBV7-2 and TRBJ1-3, with TRBD1 matching 7 bases. The V gene end was trimmed by 1 base and the J gene end by 2 bases; junction bases not matched to a gene: 2. The CDR3 has 15 amino acids. Germline V CDR1 and CDR2: SGHTA, FQGNSA.

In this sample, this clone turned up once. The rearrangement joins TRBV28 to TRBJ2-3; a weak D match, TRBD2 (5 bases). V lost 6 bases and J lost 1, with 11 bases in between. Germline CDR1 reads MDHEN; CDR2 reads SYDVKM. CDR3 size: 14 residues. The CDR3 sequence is CASRDWLGTDTQYF. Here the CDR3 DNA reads TGTGCCAGCAGGGACTGGCTAGGCACAGATACGCAGTATTTT.

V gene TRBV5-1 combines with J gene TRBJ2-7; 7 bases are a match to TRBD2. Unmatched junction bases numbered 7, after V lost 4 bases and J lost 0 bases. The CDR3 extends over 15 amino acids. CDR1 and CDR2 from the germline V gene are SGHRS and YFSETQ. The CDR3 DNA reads TGCGCCAGCAGCCCCGGGCTAGCGGACTCCTACGAGCAGTACTTC. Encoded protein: CASSPGLADSYEQYF.

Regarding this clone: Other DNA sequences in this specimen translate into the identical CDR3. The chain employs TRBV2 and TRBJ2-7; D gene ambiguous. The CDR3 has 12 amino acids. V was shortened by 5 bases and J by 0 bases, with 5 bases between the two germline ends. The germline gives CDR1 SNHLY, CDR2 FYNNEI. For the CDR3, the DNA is TGTGCCAGCAGTCGGGCCTCCTACGAGCAGTACTTC. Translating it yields CASSRASYEQYF.

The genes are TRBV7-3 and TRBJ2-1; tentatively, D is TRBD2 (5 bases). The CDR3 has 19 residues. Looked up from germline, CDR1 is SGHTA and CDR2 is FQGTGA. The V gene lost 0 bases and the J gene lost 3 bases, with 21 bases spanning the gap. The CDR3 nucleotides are TGTGCCAGCAGCTTAACTATTGACTATATGAGCGGTGTCTACAATGAGCAGTTCTTC. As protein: CASSLTIDYMSGVYNEQFF.

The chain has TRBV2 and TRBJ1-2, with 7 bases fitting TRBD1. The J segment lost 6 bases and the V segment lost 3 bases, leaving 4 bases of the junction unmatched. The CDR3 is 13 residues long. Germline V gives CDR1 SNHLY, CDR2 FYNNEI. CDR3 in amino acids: CASSEVDRNGYTF. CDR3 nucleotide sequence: TGTGCCAGCAGTGAGGTGGACAGGAATGGCTACACCTTC. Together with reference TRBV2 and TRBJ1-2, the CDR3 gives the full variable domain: EPEVTQTPSHQVTQMGQEVILRCVPISNHLYFYWYRQILGQKVEFLVSFYNNEISEKSEIFDDQFSVERPDGSNFTLKIRSTKLEDSAMYFCASSEVDRNGYTFGSGTRLTVV.

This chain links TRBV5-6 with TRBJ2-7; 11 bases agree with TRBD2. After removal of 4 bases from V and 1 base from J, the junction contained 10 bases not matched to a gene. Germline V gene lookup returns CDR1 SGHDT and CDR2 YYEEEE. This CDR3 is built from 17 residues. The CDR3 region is CASSLPGLADPSYEQYF. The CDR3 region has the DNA TGTGCCAGCAGCCTTCCGGGACTAGCGGACCCTTCCTACGAGCAGTACTTC.

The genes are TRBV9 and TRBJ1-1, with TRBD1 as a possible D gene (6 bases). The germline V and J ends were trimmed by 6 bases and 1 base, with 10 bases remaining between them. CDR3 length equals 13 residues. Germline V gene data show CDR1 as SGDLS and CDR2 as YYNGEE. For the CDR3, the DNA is TGTGCCAGCACCTGGACAGAGAACACTGAAGCTTTCTTT. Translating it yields CASTWTENTEAFF.

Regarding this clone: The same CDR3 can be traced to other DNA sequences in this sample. The CDR3 here is CASSAGTGGYEQYF. The CDR3 DNA follows: TGTGCCAGCAGTGCTGGGACAGGGGGCTACGAGCAGTACTTC. The V call is TRBV2, the J call TRBJ2-7; 11 nucleotides agree with TRBD1. Germline CDR1 SNHLY, CDR2 FYNNEI. The length of the CDR3 is 14 residues. J gave up 3 bases and V 4 bases, and 2 bases lay outside the gene matches. Filled out from reference TRBV2 and TRBJ2-7, the complete variable domain reads EPEVTQTPSHQVTQMGQEVILRCVPISNHLYFYWYRQILGQKVEFLVSFYNNEISEKSEIFDDQFSVERPDGSNFTLKIRSTKLEDSAMYFCASSAGTGGYEQYFGPGTRLTVT.